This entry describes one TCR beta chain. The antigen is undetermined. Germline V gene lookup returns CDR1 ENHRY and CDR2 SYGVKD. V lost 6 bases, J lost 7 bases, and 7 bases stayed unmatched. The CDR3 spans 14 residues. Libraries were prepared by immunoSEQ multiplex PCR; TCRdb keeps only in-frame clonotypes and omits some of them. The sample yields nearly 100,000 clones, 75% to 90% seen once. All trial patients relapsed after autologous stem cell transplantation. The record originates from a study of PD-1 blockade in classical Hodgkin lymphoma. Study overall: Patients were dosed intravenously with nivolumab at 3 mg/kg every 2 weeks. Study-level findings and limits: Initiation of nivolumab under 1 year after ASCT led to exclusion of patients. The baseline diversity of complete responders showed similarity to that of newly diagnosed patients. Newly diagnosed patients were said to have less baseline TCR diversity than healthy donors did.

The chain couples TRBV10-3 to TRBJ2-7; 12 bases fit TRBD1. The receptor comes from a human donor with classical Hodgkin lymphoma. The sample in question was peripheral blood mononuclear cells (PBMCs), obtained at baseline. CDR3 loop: CAIRPGQGAFEQYF. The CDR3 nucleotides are TGTGCCATCAGGCCGGGACAGGGGGCGTTTGAGCAGTACTTC.